Here is one TCR beta chain with its context. The data stem from a study of shared clonotypes between healthy human individuals. Clones were read by immunoSEQ multiplex PCR, and TCRdb kept only the in-frame ones, dropping some. The sample lists approximately 2,000,000 clones, roughly 90% occurring once. Germline CDR1 SEHNR, CDR2 FQNEAQ (reference sequence). Trimming stripped 7 bases from V and 4 bases from J, with 19 bases between. The CDR3 length is 16 residues. This TCR derives from a man aged 18 to 29 in good health. Some clones in this sample may be carry-over from other donors' samples. Sample: naive CD4+ T cells from PBMCs. Subset defined: CD45RA+ positively selected. This chain links TRBV7-9 with TRBJ2-2; no clear D gene. The CDR3 coding sequence is TGTGCCAGCAAAAACGGTCACGCCTTTCTCACCGGGGAGCTGTTTTTT. Translated: CASKNGHAFLTGELFF. The whole variable domain, remainder taken from reference TRBV7-9 and TRBJ2-2, is DTGVSQNPRHKITKRGQNVTFRCDPISEHNRLYWYRQTLGQGPEFLTYFQNEAQLEKSRLLSDRFSAERPKGSFSTLEIQRTEQGDSAMYLCASKNGHAFLTGELFFGEGSRLTVL.